Included here is one T cell receptor (beta chain) sequence, with context. The CDR3 has 15 residues. V gave up 2 bases and J gave up 6 bases; unmatched junction bases: 7. Germline V gene sequence: CDR1 ENHRY, CDR2 SYGVKD. The data originate from a study of T cell changes during pregnancy in multiple sclerosis. The protocol was immunoSEQ multiplex PCR, while the TCRdb copy is restricted to in-frame clones and leaves out a portion. The table records 30,000 to 40,000 clones, 94% of them present only once. Sequences were derived from CD4+ T cells from peripheral blood mononuclear cells, sampled in the second trimester of pregnancy. The genes are TRBV10-3 and TRBJ1-1, with 9 bases fitting TRBD1. The TCR comes from a female donor with multiple sclerosis, enrolled in a pregnancy study. CDR3 DNA: TGTGCCATCAGTGAGAGTACAGGGGGCCTAGCTGAAGCTTTCTTT. This translates into CAISESTGGLAEAFF.